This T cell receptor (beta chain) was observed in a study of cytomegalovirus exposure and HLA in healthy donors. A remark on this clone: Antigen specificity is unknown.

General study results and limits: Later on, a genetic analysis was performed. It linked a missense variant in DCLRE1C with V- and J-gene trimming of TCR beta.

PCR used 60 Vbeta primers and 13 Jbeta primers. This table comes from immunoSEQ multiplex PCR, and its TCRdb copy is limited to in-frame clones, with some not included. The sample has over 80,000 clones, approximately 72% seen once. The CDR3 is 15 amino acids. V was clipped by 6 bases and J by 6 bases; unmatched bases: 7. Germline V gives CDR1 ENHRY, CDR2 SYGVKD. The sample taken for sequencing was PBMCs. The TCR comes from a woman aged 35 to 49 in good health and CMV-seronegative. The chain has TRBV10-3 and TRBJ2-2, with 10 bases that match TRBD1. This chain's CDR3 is CAISSGTGAPGELFF. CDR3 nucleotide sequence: TGTGCCATCAGCTCCGGGACAGGGGCCCCCGGGGAGCTGTTTTTT.